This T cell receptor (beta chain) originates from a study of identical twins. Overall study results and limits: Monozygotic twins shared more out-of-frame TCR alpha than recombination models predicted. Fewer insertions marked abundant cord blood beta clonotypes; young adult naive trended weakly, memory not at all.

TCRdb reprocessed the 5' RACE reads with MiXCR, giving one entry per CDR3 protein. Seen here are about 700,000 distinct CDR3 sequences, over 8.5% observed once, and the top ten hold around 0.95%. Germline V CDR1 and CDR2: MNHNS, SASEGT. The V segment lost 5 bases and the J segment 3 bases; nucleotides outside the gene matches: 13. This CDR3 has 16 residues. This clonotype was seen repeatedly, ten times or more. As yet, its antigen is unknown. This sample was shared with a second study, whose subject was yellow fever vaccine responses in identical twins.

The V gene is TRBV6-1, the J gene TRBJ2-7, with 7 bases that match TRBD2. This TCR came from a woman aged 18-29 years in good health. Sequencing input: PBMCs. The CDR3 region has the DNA TGTGCCAGCAGTCGCGCCCTGGGGACTAACCTCTACGAGCAGTACTTC. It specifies CASSRALGTNLYEQYF.